This passage covers 15 T cell receptor beta chains from one sample sequenced in a study of Graves' ophthalmopathy and Graves' hyperthyroidism. Transcripts of RNA were the source for amplifying TCR beta CDR3 regions. First-round RT-PCR employed HTBI primers, with a second-round multiplex PCR after it. TCRdb re-derived calls from the multiplex PCR reads in MiXCR, one entry per CDR3 protein. The data hold approximately 410,000 distinct CDR3 sequences, with 15% observed a single time. Sequenced input: peripheral blood. These receptors originate from a young woman with stable Graves' hyperthyroidism.

In its sample, this clonotype was seen many times. V gene TRBV2 combines with J gene TRBJ2-7, with TRBD2 as a possible D gene (7 bases). This CDR3 is built from 13 residues. Germline V gives CDR1 SNHLY, CDR2 FYNNEI. The V and J ends lost 1 base and 4 bases respectively, with 8 bases between them. The CDR3 loop is CASSEEGGYEQYF. The DNA for the CDR3 is TGTGCCAGCAGTGAAGAGGGGGGGTACGAGCAGTACTTC.

This clonotype was detected ten times or more. DNA of the CDR3: TGCAGTGCTAGAGGGTTGGATTACGAGCAGTACTTC. Its translation: CSARGLDYEQYF. This chain connects TRBV20-1 to TRBJ2-7; D is undetermined. With 1 base removed from V and 4 bases from J, the gap between germline ends came to 8 bases. Germline V gene lookup returns CDR1 DFQATT and CDR2 SNEGSKA (reference sequence). The CDR3 extends over 12 amino acids.

This clonotype was seen ten or more times. V usage is TRBV27 and J usage is TRBJ1-6; D is perhaps TRBD1 (6 bases). This CDR3 has 15 residues. Deletions cut 6 bases from V and 7 bases from J, with 16 bases between. From germline, CDR1 is MNHEY and CDR2 SMNVEV (reference sequence). The CDR3 sequence: CASSRLDRRNSPLHF. The CDR3 DNA sequence: TGTGCCAGCAGCCGACTCGACAGGCGGAATTCACCCCTCCACTTT.

In its sample, this clonotype was seen many times. The chain carries TRBV6-2 or TRBV6-3 and TRBJ1-1; tentative D call: TRBD1 (6 bases). Germline V gene data show CDR1 as MNHEY and CDR2 as SVGEGT. V shed 4 bases and J shed 0 bases, with 9 bases lying between them. This CDR3 comprises 14 residues. CDR3: CASSFTGLNTEAFF. CDR3 in DNA: TGTGCCAGCAGTTTCACAGGGCTGAACACTGAAGCTTTCTTT.

This clonotype was detected ten times or more. The CDR3: CAISDKREGQPQHF. CDR3 DNA sequence: TGTGCCATCAGTGATAAAAGGGAAGGTCAGCCCCAGCATTTT. The chain has TRBV10-3 and TRBJ1-5; D remains ambiguous. V was cut by 3 bases and J by 6 bases, with 12 bases left in between. Germline-derived CDR1 and CDR2 are ENHRY and SYGVKD. CDR3 length equals 14 residues.

Here the CDR3 DNA reads TGTGCCAGCAGCCGTGAGGACAACGGTTGGGGCACTGAAGCTTTCTTT. Translation gives CASSREDNGWGTEAFF. The chain couples TRBV6-2 or TRBV6-3 to TRBJ1-1, with D possibly TRBD1 on 5 matching bases. Germline CDR1 and CDR2: MNHEY and SVGEGT. The CDR3 is 16 residues long. V dropped 6 bases and J dropped 4 bases, with 21 bases sitting between them.

In its sample, this clonotype was seen many times. The chain has TRBV6-5 and TRBJ1-2, with 9 bases lining up with TRBD1. V was clipped by 6 bases and J by 6 bases; unmatched bases: 11. In germline, CDR1 is MNHEY, CDR2 SVGAGI. The CDR3 consists of 15 residues. The CDR3 coding sequence is TGTGCCAGCAGGAGGGAGGGACAGGGATGGAATGGCTACACCTTC. This gives the protein CASRREGQGWNGYTF.

In this sample, this clonotype turned up a few times. This chain's CDR3 is CASSLVTTLGGSYGYTF. The CDR3, as DNA: TGTGCCAGCAGCTTAGTCACGACCCTCGGAGGTTCCTATGGCTACACCTTC. This chain links TRBV11-2 with TRBJ1-2, with D hard to call. V was cut by 1 base and J by 4 bases, with 19 bases left in between. This CDR3 contains 17 residues. Looked up from germline, CDR1 is SGHAT and CDR2 is FQNNGV.

This clonotype has a count of ten or more. The rearrangement joins TRBV6-1 to TRBJ2-4; 7 positions agree with TRBD1. Losses at the gene ends were 6 bases for V and 0 bases for J; bases not matched to a gene: 8. This CDR3 comprises 16 residues. From germline, CDR1 is MNHNS and CDR2 SASEGT. CDR3 sequence: CASSFTGVGAKNIQYF. The CDR3 DNA reads as TGTGCCAGCAGCTTCACAGGGGTAGGAGCCAAAAACATTCAGTACTTC.

This rearrangement joins TRBV15 to TRBJ2-5; 11 bases are a match to TRBD1. Germline assignment: CDR1 LNHNV and CDR2 YYDKDF (reference sequence). The CDR3 has 16 residues. V shed 0 bases, J shed 4 bases, and the junction held 4 bases outside the gene matches. The CDR3 region has the DNA TGTGCCACCAGCAGAGATGGGGGACAGGGGGGAGAGACCCAGTACTTC. Its translation: CATSRDGGQGGETQYF.

The rearrangement uses TRBV14 and TRBJ2-7; unclear D gene. Trimming pared 4 bases from V and 2 bases from J, leaving 9 bases between. Germline loops: CDR1 SGHDN, CDR2 FVKESK. The CDR3 extends over 13 amino acids. CDR3: CASSPQGPYEQYF. CDR3 DNA sequence: TGTGCCAGCAGCCCCCAAGGCCCCTACGAGCAGTACTTC.

This clonotype was picked up many times. The J gene is TRBJ2-5, the V gene TRBV6-2 or TRBV6-3, with 9 nucleotides matching TRBD1. With V trimmed by 6 bases and J by 4 bases, 12 bases remained unmatched. The CDR3 length is 16 residues. CDR1 and CDR2 from the germline V gene are MNHEY and SVGEGT. The CDR3 region has the DNA TGTGCCAGCAGATCCCTAACGGACAGGGGAGGAGAGACCCAGTACTTC. Encoded protein: CASRSLTDRGGETQYF.

This clonotype was counted at least ten times. V and J are TRBV20-1 and TRBJ1-2; a weak D match, TRBD1 (6 bases). Looked up from germline, CDR1 is DFQATT and CDR2 is SNEGSKA (reference sequence). V was cut by 4 bases and J by 6 bases, with 21 bases left in between. This CDR3 is built from 15 residues. The CDR3 DNA reads as TGCAGTGCTAACAATCCCCGGGGGGGGGGCGATGGCTACACCTTC. Amino acid sequence: CSANNPRGGGDGYTF.

This clonotype was recorded many times. J is TRBJ2-7 and V is TRBV4-1; TRBD2 matches at 13 bases. The V segment lost 4 bases and the J segment 3 bases; nucleotides outside the gene matches: 6. CDR3 length: 16 residues. From germline, CDR1 is MGHRA and CDR2 YSYEKL. CDR3 in amino acids: CASSPRGLAGVYEQYF. The CDR3 nucleotides read TGCGCCAGCAGCCCCAGAGGACTAGCGGGGGTCTACGAGCAGTACTTC.

This clonotype was seen many times. The genes are TRBV2 and TRBJ2-7; possible D gene TRBD2, 5 bases. Germline values: CDR1 SNHLY, CDR2 FYNNEI. The germline V and J ends were trimmed by 6 bases and 7 bases, with 10 bases remaining between them. The CDR3 totals 11 residues. The CDR3 bases are TGTGCCAGCAGGGACTCTCGGGAGCAGTACTTC. Protein product: CASRDSREQYF.